This TCR beta chain was recorded in a study of T cell responses to AZD1222 COVID-19 vaccine. The germline gives CDR1 MNHEY, CDR2 SVGAGI. There are 14 residues in the CDR3. Trimming removed 6 bases from V and 4 bases from J, with 13 bases in between. Repertoires were generated with immunoSEQ multiplex PCR, while TCRdb's copy carries only in-frame clones and drops some. The sample lists some 56,000 clones, 80% to 90% seen once, with less than 15% in the top ten. Study-wide results and caveats: Baseline antibody screening turned up just a handful of seropositive AZD1222 recipients. None of the repertoires were sampled until the peak T cell response had passed. Clonal diversity was possibly underestimated; the donors were predominantly white British and more often female.

Worth noting for this clone: Its antigen remains unknown.

The TCR comes from an adult in good health. Sample: peripheral blood, taken on day 0 of AZD1222 vaccination. The chain employs TRBV6-5 and TRBJ2-1; D is unresolved. The CDR3 DNA reads TGTGCCAGCAGCCGAATTTTCGGGTACAATGAGCAGTTCTTC. It translates to CASSRIFGYNEQFF.